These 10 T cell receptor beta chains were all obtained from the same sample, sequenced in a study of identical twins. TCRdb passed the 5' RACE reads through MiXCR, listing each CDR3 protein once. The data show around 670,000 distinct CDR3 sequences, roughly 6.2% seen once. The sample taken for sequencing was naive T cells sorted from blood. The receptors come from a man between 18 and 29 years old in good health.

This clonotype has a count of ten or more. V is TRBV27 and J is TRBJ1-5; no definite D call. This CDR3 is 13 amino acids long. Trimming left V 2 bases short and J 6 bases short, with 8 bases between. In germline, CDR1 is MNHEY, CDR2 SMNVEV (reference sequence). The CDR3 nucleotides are TGTGCCAGCAGTTTAGGGAGGGTTCAGCCCCAGCATTTT. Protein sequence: CASSLGRVQPQHF.

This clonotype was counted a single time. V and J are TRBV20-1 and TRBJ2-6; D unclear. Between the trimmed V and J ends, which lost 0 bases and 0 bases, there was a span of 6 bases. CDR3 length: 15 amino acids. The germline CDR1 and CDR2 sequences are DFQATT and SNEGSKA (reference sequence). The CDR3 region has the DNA TGCAGTGCTAGAGATGGCGCCTCTGGGGCCAACGTCCTGACTTTC. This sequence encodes CSARDGASGANVLTF.

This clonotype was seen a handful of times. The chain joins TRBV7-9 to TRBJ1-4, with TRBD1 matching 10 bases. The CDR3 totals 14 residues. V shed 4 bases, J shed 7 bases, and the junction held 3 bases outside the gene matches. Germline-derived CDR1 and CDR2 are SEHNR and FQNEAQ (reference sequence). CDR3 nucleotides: TGTGCCAGCAGCTACCGGACAGGGGGTGAAAAACTGTTTTTT. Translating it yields CASSYRTGGEKLFF.

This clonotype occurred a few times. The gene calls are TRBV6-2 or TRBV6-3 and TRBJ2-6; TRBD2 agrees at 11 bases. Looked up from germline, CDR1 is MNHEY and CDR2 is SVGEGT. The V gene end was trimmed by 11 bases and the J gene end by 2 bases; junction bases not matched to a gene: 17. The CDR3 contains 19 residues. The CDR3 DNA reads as TGTGCCGTCACGTTGACACCGGGACTAGCGGCACCTGGGGCCAACGTCCTGACTTTC. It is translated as CAVTLTPGLAAPGANVLTF.

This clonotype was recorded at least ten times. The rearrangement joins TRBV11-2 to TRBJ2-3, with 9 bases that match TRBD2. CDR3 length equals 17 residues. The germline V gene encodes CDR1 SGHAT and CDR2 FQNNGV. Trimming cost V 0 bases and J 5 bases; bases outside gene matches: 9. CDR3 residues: CASSLDGPGLAGDTQYF. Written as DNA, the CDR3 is TGTGCCAGCAGCTTAGATGGACCGGGACTAGCAGGAGATACGCAGTATTTT.

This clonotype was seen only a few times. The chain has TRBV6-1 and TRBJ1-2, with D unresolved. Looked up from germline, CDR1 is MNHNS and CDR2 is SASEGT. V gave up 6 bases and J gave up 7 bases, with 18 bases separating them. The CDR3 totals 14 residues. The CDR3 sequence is CASSPDGEISGYTF. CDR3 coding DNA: TGTGCCAGCAGCCCGGATGGGGAAATCTCTGGCTACACCTTC.

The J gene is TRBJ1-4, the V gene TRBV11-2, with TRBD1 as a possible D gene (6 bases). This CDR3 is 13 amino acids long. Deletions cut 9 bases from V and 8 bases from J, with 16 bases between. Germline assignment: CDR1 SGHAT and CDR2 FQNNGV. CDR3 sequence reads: CASSRGYREKLFF. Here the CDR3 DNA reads TGTGCCAGTTCCAGGGGTTATAGAGAAAAACTGTTTTTT.

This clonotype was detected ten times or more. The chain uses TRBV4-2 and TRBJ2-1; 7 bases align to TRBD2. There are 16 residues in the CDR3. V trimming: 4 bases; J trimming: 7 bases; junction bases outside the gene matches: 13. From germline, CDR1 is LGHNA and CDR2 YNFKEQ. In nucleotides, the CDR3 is TGTGCCAGCAGCCTCTCTCGGGGCGGGAGTGCGAATGAGCAGTTCTTC. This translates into CASSLSRGGSANEQFF.

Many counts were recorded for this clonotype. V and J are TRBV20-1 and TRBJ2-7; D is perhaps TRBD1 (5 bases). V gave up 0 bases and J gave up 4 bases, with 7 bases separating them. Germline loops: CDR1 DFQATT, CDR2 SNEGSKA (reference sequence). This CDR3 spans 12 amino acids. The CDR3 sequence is CSARETAYEQYF. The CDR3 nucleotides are TGCAGTGCTAGAGAGACAGCGTACGAGCAGTACTTC.

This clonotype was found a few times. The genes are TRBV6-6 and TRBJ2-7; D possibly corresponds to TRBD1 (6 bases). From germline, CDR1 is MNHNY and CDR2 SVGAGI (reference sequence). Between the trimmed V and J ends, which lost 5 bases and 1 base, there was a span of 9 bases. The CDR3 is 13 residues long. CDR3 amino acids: CASSHRESYEQYV. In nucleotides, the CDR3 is TGTGCCAGCAGTCACAGGGAATCCTACGAGCAGTACGTC.